A selection of T cell receptor beta chains follows, all from one sample in a study of T cell responses to AZD1222 COVID-19 vaccine. Using immunoSEQ multiplex PCR, the repertoire was profiled, and TCRdb retains in-frame clones only, with some absent. The table has 150,000 to 200,000 clones, over 85% seen once. The source material was peripheral blood, sampled on day 0 of AZD1222 vaccination. The receptor set was obtained from an adult in good health. Each CDR3 is given with its conserved first and last residue. D genes are given only for firm matches.

V gene: TRBV10-3; D gene: NA; J gene: TRBJ2-4; CDR3 DNA: TGTGCCATCAGTGAGTCGGGGAACATTCAGTACTTC; CDR3 protein: CAISESGNIQYF
V gene: TRBV3-1/TRBV3-2; D gene: NA; J gene: TRBJ2-5; CDR3 DNA: TGTGCCAGCAGGGACCACCAAGAGACCCAGTACTTC; CDR3 protein: CASRDHQETQYF
V gene: TRBV11-2; D gene: NA; J gene: TRBJ2-3; CDR3 DNA: TGTGCCAGCAGCTTAGTTTCTGGCAGGGGTGATACGCAGTATTTT; CDR3 protein: CASSLVSGRGDTQYF
V gene: TRBV6-5; D gene: NA; J gene: TRBJ1-6; CDR3 DNA: TGTGCCAGCAGTTGGGGGCGGGATTCACCCCTCCACTTT; CDR3 protein: CASSWGRDSPLHF
V gene: TRBV5-1; D gene: NA; J gene: TRBJ1-1; CDR3 DNA: TGCGCCAGCAGCTGGGAGAAAGCGGGCCGAAACACTGAAGCTTTCTTT; CDR3 protein: CASSWEKAGRNTEAFF
V gene: TRBV4-1; D gene: NA; J gene: TRBJ2-4; CDR3 DNA: TGCGCCAGCAGCCAAGAGCTAGCCAAAAACATTCAGTACTTC; CDR3 protein: CASSQELAKNIQYF
V gene: TRBV5-4; D gene: NA; J gene: TRBJ1-3; CDR3 DNA: TGTGCCAGCAGCTTGGGGTCCCAGGGCGCTGGAAACACCATATATTTT; CDR3 protein: CASSLGSQGAGNTIYF
V gene: TRBV28; D gene: TRBD2; J gene: TRBJ2-5; CDR3 DNA: TGTGCCAGCAGTCCGGGGACTAGCGGGAGTTTACAAGAGACCCAGTACTTC; CDR3 protein: CASSPGTSGSLQETQYF
V gene: TRBV5-4; D gene: NA; J gene: TRBJ1-4; CDR3 DNA: TGTGCCAGCAGCACAGTCTCCTACTGGGGAGATAATGAAAAACTGTTTTTT; CDR3 protein: CASSTVSYWGDNEKLFF
V gene: TRBV24-1; D gene: NA; J gene: TRBJ2-2; CDR3 DNA: TGTGCCACCAGTGCGTCCGGGGACGGCGGCGGGGAGCTGTTTTTT; CDR3 protein: CATSASGDGGGELFF
V gene: TRBV27; D gene: NA; J gene: TRBJ2-3; CDR3 DNA: TGTGCCAGCAGTTTAAATGGCCATACGCAGTATTTT; CDR3 protein: CASSLNGHTQYF
V gene: TRBV4-1; D gene: NA; J gene: TRBJ2-1; CDR3 DNA: TGCGCCAGCAGCCAAGATCTCGGGGGAGCGACCTATGGGCAGTTCTTC; CDR3 protein: CASSQDLGGATYGQFF
V gene: TRBV5-8; D gene: TRBD1; J gene: TRBJ1-5; CDR3 DNA: TGTGCCAGCAGCCCTGGGACAGGGGGCTATCAGCCCCAGCATTTT; CDR3 protein: CASSPGTGGYQPQHF
V gene: TRBV29-1; D gene: NA; J gene: TRBJ1-4; CDR3 DNA: TGCAGCGTTGACGGAGGCGAAAAACTGTTTTTT; CDR3 protein: CSVDGGEKLFF
V gene: TRBV12-3/TRBV12-4; D gene: NA; J gene: TRBJ1-6; CDR3 DNA: TGTGCCAGCAAGGTAGCGAATTCACCCCTCCACTTT; CDR3 protein: CASKVANSPLHF